Below, one T cell receptor (beta chain) is given with its context. This CDR3 has 15 residues. After removal of 3 bases from V and 6 bases from J, the junction contained 7 bases not matched to a gene. CDR1 KGHSH and CDR2 LQKENI come from the germline V gene. The sample is drawn from a study of blood T cell repertoires in COVID-19. About the study: PBMCs, B-cell-depleted T cells, or T cells were the source of the cDNA or gDNA that made up the material.

Clones were sequenced by immunoSEQ multiplex PCR, and TCRdb holds only the in-frame ones, with some missing. The sample yields about 160,000 clones, roughly 83% seen once. The source of this sequence is a woman aged 80 or over with active or convalescent COVID-19. This chain connects TRBV18 to TRBJ1-5; TRBD1 aligns across 8 bases. The specimen sequenced was peripheral blood. The DNA for the CDR3 is TGTGCCAGCTCACCGTCGACAGGGGAGGGTCAGCCCCAGCATTTT. It is translated as CASSPSTGEGQPQHF.